The T cell receptor (beta chain) under discussion was sequenced for a study of OX40 agonist ivuxolimab in advanced cancers. The protocol was immunoSEQ multiplex PCR, while the TCRdb copy is restricted to in-frame clones and leaves out a portion. The sample holds about 110,000 clones, less than 95% seen once. The V end was cut by 4 bases, the J end by 2 bases, with 14 bases between. CDR3 length equals 15 residues. CDR1 SGHTA and CDR2 FQGTGA come from the germline V gene. The origin of this receptor is an adult with an advanced solid tumor such as melanoma, head and neck, liver or kidney cancer. This chain links TRBV7-3 with TRBJ2-5, with unresolved D. The sample here was CD4+ or CD8+ T cells sorted from blood, taken in a trial of the OX40 agonist ivuxolimab. This chain's CDR3 is CASSSATELQETQYF. The CDR3 coding sequence is TGTGCCAGCAGCTCGGCGACCGAGCTGCAAGAGACCCAGTACTTC. Supplemented by reference TRBV7-3 and TRBJ2-5, the full variable domain reads GAGVSQTPSNKVTEKGKYVELRCDPISGHTALYWYRQSLGQGPEFLIYFQGTGAADDSGLPNDRFFAVRPEGSVSTLKIQRTERGDSAVYLCASSSATELQETQYFGPGTRLLVL.